A single sample gave rise to the 6 T cell receptor beta chains below, sequenced in a study of blood T cell repertoires in COVID-19. Data came from immunoSEQ multiplex PCR; TCRdb stores just in-frame clones and leaves some out. The profile shows tens of thousands of clones, over 55% of them singletons. The sample taken for sequencing was peripheral blood. These TCRs come from an elderly woman with acute or convalescent COVID-19.

The CDR3 DNA reads TGTGCCAGCAGTGAAGAGGGGTCTGGTAATTCACCCCTCCACTTT. The encoded protein is CASSEEGSGNSPLHF. The chain combines TRBV2 with TRBJ1-6, with D perhaps TRBD1 (5 bases). Trimming shortened V by 1 base and J by 6 bases, and 10 bases separated the two germline ends. The CDR3 extends over 15 amino acids. CDR1 is SNHLY and CDR2 is FYNNEI in the germline V gene.

This clone has more than one count but fewer than ten. The chain joins TRBV7-9 to TRBJ2-7; D uncertain. CDR1 is SEHNR, CDR2 FQNEAQ, per germline (reference sequence). The length of the CDR3 is 12 residues. V lost 0 bases, J lost 7 bases, and 7 bases lay in between. CDR3 DNA: TGTGCCAGCAGCTTAGCGGTTCGGGAGCAGTACTTC. This codes for CASSLAVREQYF. The full variable domain, rest sourced from reference TRBV7-9 and TRBJ2-7, is DTGVSQNPRHKITKRGQNVTFRCDPISEHNRLYWYRQTLGQGPEFLTYFQNEAQLEKSRLLSDRFSAERPKGSFSTLEIQRTEQGDSAMYLCASSLAVREQYFGPGTRLTVT.

The rearrangement joins TRBV6-5 to TRBJ1-2; perhaps TRBD1 as D (6 bases). The CDR3 spans 14 residues. Trimming took 4 bases from V and 3 from J, leaving 12 bases between them. In germline, CDR1 is MNHEY, CDR2 SVGAGI. In DNA, the CDR3 is TGTGCCAGCAGTTTCCGGGACAATGACTATGGCTACACCTTC. Translated: CASSFRDNDYGYTF.

This clone occurred once. This chain connects TRBV7-2 to TRBJ2-1; the match to TRBD2 covers 14 bases. The CDR3 has 16 amino acids. CDR1 and CDR2 (germline): SGHTA, FQGNSA. V was clipped by 5 bases and J by 9 bases; unmatched bases: 9. As DNA, the CDR3 is TGTGCCAGCAGCATGACTAGCGGGGGGGCGGTGGGTGAGCAGTTCTTC. It encodes CASSMTSGGAVGEQFF.

This chain links TRBV19 with TRBJ2-1; TRBD1 matches at 7 bases. V gave up 2 bases and J gave up 2 bases; unmatched junction bases: 3. Germline V gene sequence: CDR1 LNHDA, CDR2 SQIVND (reference sequence). This CDR3 has 15 amino acids. The CDR3 reads CASSIQGETYNEQFF. The CDR3 DNA is TGTGCCAGTAGTATACAGGGGGAGACCTACAATGAGCAGTTCTTC.

The chain carries TRBV4-3 and TRBJ2-6; D might be TRBD2 (5 bases). Trimming cost V 2 bases and J 0 bases, with 11 bases left between them. CDR3 length: 17 amino acids. Looked up from germline, CDR1 is LGHNA and CDR2 is YSLEER. The CDR3 nucleotides are TGCGCCAGCAGCCAAACCTCCGGGAACTCTGGGGCCAACGTCCTGACTTTC. Protein: CASSQTSGNSGANVLTF.